Below, 15 T cell receptor beta chains from the same sample are listed, as sequenced in a study of blood T cell repertoires in COVID-19 (dated by TCRdb to 2019 to 2021). Preparation of the library involved the immunoSEQ multiplex PCR assay. TCRdb provides this immuneACCESS table in a form limited to in-frame rearrangements. Some clones are lacking; in checked studies, under half of them reflect an unresolved V gene, and why the rest are absent is not known. This sample lists under 300,000 clones; about 83% were detected once. Jointly, the top ten make up about 4% of the sample. Material for sequencing was peripheral blood. The receptors shown here come from a man aged 45-65 years with acute or convalescent COVID-19.

The chain couples TRBV6-5 to TRBJ2-7; 7 nucleotides match TRBD1. This CDR3 region has 13 residues. The V segment lost 6 bases and the J segment 5 bases; nucleotides outside the gene matches: 7. Germline V gene sequence: CDR1 MNHEY, CDR2 SVGAGI. CDR3 nucleotides: TGTGCCAGCAGCCGGGACAGTTTTAACGAGCAGTACTTC. Translated: CASSRDSFNEQYF.

The V call is TRBV6-5, the J call TRBJ1-4; a weak D match, TRBD1 (6 bases). Germline V gives CDR1 MNHEY, CDR2 SVGAGI. The CDR3 contains 13 residues. Trimming stripped 7 bases from V and 7 bases from J, with 13 bases between. CDR3 nucleotides: TGTGCCAGCATCGCGTCAGGGGTTGAAAAACTGTTTTTT. It encodes CASIASGVEKLFF.

The chain employs TRBV30 and TRBJ1-6; D unresolved. The CDR3 totals 13 residues. CDR1 and CDR2 from the germline V gene are GTSNPN and SVGIG (reference sequence). Trimming removed 6 bases from V and 8 bases from J, with 14 bases in between. CDR3 sequence reads: CACDPGGDSPLHF. The CDR3 region has the DNA TGTGCCTGTGATCCGGGTGGCGATTCACCCCTCCACTTT.

There are a few counts of this clone. The chain's CDR3 is CASSPTGGNEQFF. CDR3 bases: TGTGCCAGCAGCCCCACAGGGGGCAATGAGCAGTTCTTC. This rearrangement joins TRBV7-9 to TRBJ2-1; TRBD1 matches 8 bases. The germline CDR1 and CDR2 sequences are SEHNR and FQNEAQ (reference sequence). Trimming at V came to 5 bases and at J to 6 bases, leaving 3 bases not matched to a gene. This CDR3 contains 13 residues. The entire variable domain, with the rest obtained from reference TRBV7-9 and TRBJ2-1, is as follows: DTGVSQNPRHKITKRGQNVTFRCDPISEHNRLYWYRQTLGQGPEFLTYFQNEAQLEKSRLLSDRFSAERPKGSFSTLEIQRTEQGDSAMYLCASSPTGGNEQFFGPGTRLTVL.

The J gene is TRBJ2-1, the V gene TRBV29-1, with TRBD2 matching 10 bases. Germline V gene data show CDR1 as SQVTM and CDR2 as ANQGSEA. This CDR3 has 12 amino acids. V lost 5 bases, J lost 10 bases, and 5 bases stayed unmatched. The CDR3 sequence is CSVLAGGDEQFF. CDR3 nucleotide sequence: TGCAGCGTTTTAGCGGGAGGAGACGAGCAGTTCTTC.

This clone showed up just once. The chain links TRBV30 to TRBJ2-5; possible D gene TRBD1, 6 bases. Germline V gene data show CDR1 as GTSNPN and CDR2 as SVGIG (reference sequence). The CDR3 loop spans 13 amino acids. Trimming left V 4 bases short and J 7 bases short, with 16 bases between. CDR3 in amino acids: CAWTRGWQLTQYF. For the CDR3, the DNA is TGTGCCTGGACTAGGGGGTGGCAGTTGACCCAGTACTTC.

This clone has just a few counts. The genes are TRBV5-1 and TRBJ1-1; weak D call: TRBD1 (6 bases). V lost 4 bases to trimming and J lost 1 base, with 11 bases between them. In germline, CDR1 is SGHRS, CDR2 YFSETQ. This CDR3 is built from 14 residues. The CDR3 spells CASSTGQANTEAFF. DNA for the CDR3: TGCGCCAGCAGCACGGGACAAGCGAACACTGAAGCTTTCTTT.

The J gene is TRBJ2-7, the V gene TRBV20-1, with D perhaps matching TRBD1 (7 bases). V lost 6 bases and J lost 5, with 17 bases in between. Germline V gene sequence: CDR1 DFQATT, CDR2 SNEGSKA (reference sequence). CDR3 length: 13 amino acids. The CDR3 loop reads CSASQGGKNEQYF. The CDR3 coding sequence is TGCAGTGCCAGTCAGGGGGGAAAGAACGAGCAGTACTTC.

The V call is TRBV10-3, the J call TRBJ1-2; D not certain. The V gene lost 9 bases and the J gene lost 5 bases, with 13 bases spanning the gap. Looked up from germline, CDR1 is ENHRY and CDR2 is SYGVKD. This CDR3 spans 12 amino acids. The CDR3 sequence: CAITGGFYGYTF. CDR3 nucleotides: TGTGCCATAACGGGAGGCTTTTATGGCTACACCTTC.

The chain recombines TRBV3-1 (or the pseudogene TRBV3-2) with TRBJ1-1; D is perhaps TRBD1 (5 bases). Germline V gene data show CDR1 as LGHDT and CDR2 as YNNKEL (reference sequence). This CDR3 region has 14 residues. Between the trimmed V and J ends, which lost 1 base and 1 base, there was a span of 7 bases. Here the CDR3 reads CASSQGQRNTEAFF. CDR3 nucleotides: TGTGCCAGCAGCCAAGGACAGAGGAACACTGAAGCTTTCTTT.

The V and J genes are TRBV27 and TRBJ2-7, with TRBD1 as a possible D gene (5 bases). Trimming shortened V by 2 bases and J by 1 base, and 15 bases separated the two germline ends. CDR1 and CDR2 (germline): MNHEY, SMNVEV (reference sequence). The length of the CDR3 is 16 residues. The CDR3 region has the DNA TGTGCCAGCAGTTTAAGGGCGATGGGGCAATCCTACGAGCAGTACTTC. It is translated as CASSLRAMGQSYEQYF.

The gene calls are TRBV27 and TRBJ2-1; 10 nucleotides align to TRBD1. The germline V gene encodes CDR1 MNHEY and CDR2 SMNVEV (reference sequence). The CDR3 length is 15 residues. After removal of 2 bases from V and 3 bases from J, the junction contained 1 base not matched to a gene. DNA for the CDR3: TGTGCCAGCAGTTTAGGGACAGGGGTCTACAATGAGCAGTTCTTC. Translation: CASSLGTGVYNEQFF.

There are a few counts of this clone. The chain carries TRBV10-3 and TRBJ2-7; D may be TRBD1 (5 bases). The V gene lost 9 bases and the J gene lost 2 bases, with 11 bases spanning the gap. The CDR3 is 12 amino acids. Looked up from germline, CDR1 is ENHRY and CDR2 is SYGVKD. For the CDR3, the DNA is TGTGCCATATCACAGGAGACCTACGAGCAGTACTTC. It yields the protein CAISQETYEQYF.

The chain joins TRBV5-1 to TRBJ1-3, with D unresolved. Germline V gene data show CDR1 as SGHRS and CDR2 as YFSETQ. The CDR3 runs 14 residues. The V end lost 2 bases, the J end lost 6 bases, and 12 bases lay between the germline ends. The CDR3 coding sequence is TGCGCCAGCAGCTTAGAGGGTGGAATAAACACCATATATTTT. Encoded protein: CASSLEGGINTIYF. Variable domain in full (rest from reference TRBV5-1 and TRBJ1-3): KAGVTQTPRYLIKTRGQQVTLSCSPISGHRSVSWYQQTPGQGLQFLFEYFSETQRNKGNFPGRFSGRQFSNSRSEMNVSTLELGDSALYLCASSLEGGINTIYFGEGSWLTVV.

The rearrangement joins TRBV19 to TRBJ1-5; possible D gene TRBD1, 6 bases. V lost 5 bases, J lost 3 bases, and 11 bases lay in between. The CDR3 runs 14 residues. Germline assignment: CDR1 LNHDA and CDR2 SQIVND (reference sequence). Written as DNA, the CDR3 is TGTGCCAGTAGTGGGGGGGCCGTCAATCAGCCCCAGCATTTT. It codes for CASSGGAVNQPQHF. The variable domain in full, with the rest retrieved from reference TRBV19 and TRBJ1-5, is DGGITQSPKYLFRKEGQNVTLSCEQNLNHDAMYWYRQDPGQGLRLIYYSQIVNDFQKGDIAEGYSVSREKKESFPLTVTSAQKNPTAFYLCASSGGAVNQPQHFGDGTRLSIL.